The 32 T cell receptor beta chains below all came from one sample that was sequenced in a study of blood T cells in healthy people across ages. A second PCR, run for about 6 to 11 cycles, used a sample-barcoded 5' primer plus a J-beta primer mix. In TCRdb, the 5' RACE reads were re-called with MiXCR into one record per CDR3 protein. The repertoire includes about 1.7 million distinct CDR3 sequences, approximately 28% of them detected once, and over 7% sits in the top ten. Sequencing used blood. These receptors all stem from a woman aged 25 to 39 in good health.

For this clonotype: This may be a read error, as it is one base from a much larger clone. CDR3: CVSSLGGPGAVVETQYF. CDR3 in DNA: TGTGTCAGCAGCTTAGGGGGGCCGGGGGCGGTAGTAGAGACCCAGTACTTC. This chain links TRBV7-2 with TRBJ2-5; D tentatively reads TRBD1 or TRBD2 (6 bases each). Germline assignment: CDR1 SGHTA and CDR2 FQGNSA. The CDR3 has 17 amino acids.

V gene TRBV2 combines with J gene TRBJ1-5, with D maybe TRBD1 (6 bases). CDR3 length: 15 amino acids. The V and J ends lost 7 bases and 7 bases respectively, with 20 bases between them. The germline V gene has CDR1 SNHLY and CDR2 FYNNEI. The CDR3 is CASNGGGGAQQPQHF. CDR3 nucleotide sequence: TGTGCCAGCAACGGGGGTGGGGGGGCACAACAGCCCCAGCATTTT. The full variable domain, in which reference TRBV2 and TRBJ1-5 provide the parts outside the CDR3, is EPEVTQTPSHQVTQMGQEVILRCVPISNHLYFYWYRQILGQKVEFLVSFYNNEISEKSEIFDDQFSVERPDGSNFTLKIRSTKLEDSAMYFCASNGGGGAQQPQHFGDGTRLSIL.

This clonotype has more than one count but fewer than ten. This chain uses TRBV20-1 with TRBJ2-7; TRBD2 matches at 12 bases. The CDR3 runs to 14 residues. V lost 6 bases to trimming and J lost 5 bases; unmatched junction nucleotides: 8. The V gene's germline CDR1 is DFQATT and CDR2 SNEGSKA (reference sequence). DNA of the CDR3: TGCAGTGCGCCAGGACTAGCGGGAAATGACGAGCAGTACTTC. Translated, it gives CSAPGLAGNDEQYF.

This clonotype appeared once. The chain uses TRBV2 and TRBJ2-7, with 11 bases aligning to TRBD2. The CDR3 sequence is 15 residues long. From germline, CDR1 is SNHLY and CDR2 FYNNEI. J gave up 7 bases and V 6 bases, and 11 bases lay outside the gene matches. The CDR3 DNA sequence: TGTGCCAGCAGACTGACTAGCGGGGATTACAATGAGCAGTACTTC. Protein product: CASRLTSGDYNEQYF.

In this sample, this clonotype turned up many times. The V and J genes are TRBV12-3 or TRBV12-4 and TRBJ2-5; D remains unclear. Trimming cost V 6 bases and J 2 bases, with 10 bases left between them. The CDR3 spans 13 residues. This CDR3 reads CASSGDLQETQYF. As DNA, the CDR3 is TGTGCCAGCAGCGGCGACTTACAAGAGACCCAGTACTTC.

This chain links TRBV7-2 with TRBJ1-1, with TRBD1 as a possible D gene (5 bases). The CDR3 length is 13 residues. Looked up from germline, CDR1 is SGHTA and CDR2 is FQGNSA. The V and J ends lost 4 bases and 3 bases respectively, with 9 bases between them. The CDR3: CASSWGRDTEAFF. CDR3 sequence (DNA): TGTGCCAGCAGCTGGGGCCGGGACACTGAAGCTTTCTTT.

V and J are TRBV20-1 and TRBJ2-5; D may correspond to TRBD1 or TRBD2 (6 bases each). The germline V and J ends were trimmed by 6 bases and 7 bases, with 18 bases remaining between them. The germline gives CDR1 DFQATT, CDR2 SNEGSKA (reference sequence). The CDR3 extends over 13 amino acids. For the CDR3, the DNA is TGCAGTGCCGAAGGGGGGCGGGAAGGGACCCAGTACTTC. Translating it yields CSAEGGREGTQYF.

The rearrangement joins TRBV27 to TRBJ1-1; 7 nucleotides line up with TRBD1. The CDR3 loop spans 18 amino acids. Unmatched junction bases numbered 15, after V lost 5 bases and J lost 0 bases. CDR1 is MNHEY and CDR2 is SMNVEV in the germline V gene (reference sequence). The CDR3 loop reads CASSTPSDRAPMNTEAFF. CDR3 bases: TGTGCCAGCAGTACACCCTCTGACAGGGCACCTATGAACACTGAAGCTTTCTTT.

This clonotype was counted at least ten times. The chain employs TRBV12-3 or TRBV12-4 and TRBJ2-5, with 7 bases identical to TRBD2. The CDR3 totals 16 residues. Losses at the gene ends were 5 bases for V and 7 bases for J; bases not matched to a gene: 16. The CDR3 nucleotides read TGTGCCAGCAGTCCGGGGGGACTTTTCACTGAAGGGACCCAGTACTTC. This gives the protein CASSPGGLFTEGTQYF.

The chain is built from TRBV29-1 and TRBJ2-7; TRBD2 aligns across 9 bases. Germline V gene lookup returns CDR1 SQVTM and CDR2 ANQGSEA. The junction had 9 bases not matched to a gene; V was cut back by 7 bases and J by 2 bases. The length of the CDR3 is 14 residues. DNA of the CDR3: TGCAGCGCTTCCCCGACTAGCGGACCCTACGAGCAGTACTTC. Translating it yields CSASPTSGPYEQYF.

This clonotype has more than one count but fewer than ten. In DNA, the CDR3 is TGTGCCAGCTTCCCTACAGGGGGTGAAGGCGGCTACACCTTC. Encoded protein: CASFPTGGEGGYTF. The chain couples TRBV18 to TRBJ1-2; 8 bases are a match to TRBD1. Germline V lookup: CDR1 KGHSH, CDR2 LQKENI. The CDR3 runs 14 residues. With 7 bases clipped from V and 8 bases from J, the junction kept 12 bases outside the gene matches.

Points on this clonotype: Since a much larger clone is just one base distant, this may be a read error. This chain connects TRBV6-2 or TRBV6-3 to TRBJ1-1; D gene ambiguous. The germline CDR1 and CDR2 sequences are MNHEY and SVGEGT. V gave up 2 bases and J gave up 3 bases, with 7 bases separating them. The length of the CDR3 is 13 residues. For the CDR3, the DNA is TGTGCCAGCAGTTACGATGGGGACACTGAAGCTTTCTTT. It translates to CASSYDGDTEAFF.

This clonotype was seen many times. Germline is not matched at one junction end, which may reflect a read error. The chain has TRBV4-2 and TRBJ2-3; TRBD2 matches at 9 bases. Per the germline V gene, CDR1 is LGHNA and CDR2 is YNFKEQ. The CDR3 has 15 amino acids. DNA for the CDR3: TGTGCCAGCAACCAACCGGGACTAGCAACAGATACGCAGTATTTT. This encodes CASNQPGLATDTQYF.

The chain has TRBV12-5 and TRBJ2-3; D is undetermined. CDR3 length: 13 amino acids. V lost 4 bases, J lost 0 bases, and 5 bases lay in between. Germline lookup yields CDR1 LGHNT and CDR2 FRNRAP. CDR3 nucleotides: TGTGCTAGTGGTTCGGCTAGCACAGATACGCAGTATTTT. Its protein is CASGSASTDTQYF.

This clonotype was recorded at least ten times. The rearrangement joins TRBV20-1 to TRBJ2-7; TRBD1 might be the D (5 bases). The CDR3 loop spans 11 amino acids. V was clipped by 5 bases and J by 3 bases, with 8 bases between them. Per germline, CDR1 DFQATT and CDR2 SNEGSKA (reference sequence). CDR3 loop: CSAQQGYEQYF. In DNA form, the CDR3 reads TGCAGTGCTCAGCAGGGCTACGAGCAGTACTTC.

The CDR3 here is CAWTRTGIEQFF. Here the CDR3 DNA reads TGTGCCTGGACCAGGACAGGGATTGAGCAGTTCTTC. This chain joins TRBV30 and TRBJ2-1, with 8 bases aligning to TRBD1. V was pared by 4 bases and J by 9 bases, with 5 bases of the junction left unmatched. From germline, CDR1 is GTSNPN and CDR2 SVGIG (reference sequence). The CDR3 extends over 12 amino acids.

This chain joins TRBV5-1 and TRBJ2-1; D not resolved. Germline values: CDR1 SGHRS, CDR2 YFSETQ. Between the trimmed V and J ends, which lost 0 bases and 5 bases, there was a span of 12 bases. The CDR3 covers 15 residues. CDR3 protein: CASSLVSARNNEQFF. Here the CDR3 DNA reads TGCGCCAGCAGCTTGGTATCGGCCAGAAACAATGAGCAGTTCTTC.

The chain joins TRBV5-5 to TRBJ2-3; 9 bases fit TRBD2. Trimming took 0 bases from V and 6 from J; bases not matched to a gene: 8. Germline V CDR1 and CDR2: SGHKS, YYEKEE (reference sequence). This CDR3 has 16 amino acids. The CDR3: CASSLVRGRGGDTQYF. In nucleotides, the CDR3 is TGTGCCAGCAGCTTGGTACGAGGGCGGGGGGGCGATACGCAGTATTTT.

The rearrangement joins TRBV12-3 or TRBV12-4 to TRBJ1-1, with no clear D. The CDR3 runs to 15 residues. V was shortened by 7 bases and J by 1 base, with 16 bases between the two germline ends. The DNA for the CDR3 is TGTGCCAGCACCCTACAACGGATTCCGAACACTGAAGCTTTCTTT. This translates into CASTLQRIPNTEAFF.

CDR3 protein: CASRKTMGRLQETQYF. The CDR3 DNA reads as TGCGCCAGCAGGAAGACGATGGGACGGCTCCAAGAGACCCAGTACTTC. This sequence joins TRBV10-2 and TRBJ2-5; D possibly uses TRBD1 or TRBD2 (5 bases each). V dropped 6 bases and J dropped 1 base, with 18 bases sitting between them. CDR3 size: 16 residues. From germline, CDR1 is WSHSY and CDR2 SAAADI.

This clonotype has a handful of counts. The rearrangement uses TRBV3-1 and TRBJ2-1; a weak D match, TRBD2 (5 bases). The V gene's germline CDR1 is LGHDT and CDR2 YNNKEL (reference sequence). V shed 3 bases and J shed 2 bases, with 11 bases lying between them. There are 15 residues in the CDR3. The CDR3 loop reads CASSHYKEAYNEQFF. As DNA, the CDR3 is TGTGCCAGCAGCCACTATAAGGAGGCCTACAATGAGCAGTTCTTC.

This clonotype appeared a single time. The chain employs TRBV7-2 and TRBJ2-7; D gene unclear. V was pared by 4 bases and J by 3 bases, with 13 bases between. CDR3 length: 14 amino acids. Germline CDR1 and CDR2: SGHTA and FQGNSA. The CDR3 reads CASSWPRFGYEQYF. CDR3 in DNA: TGTGCCAGCAGCTGGCCCCGTTTCGGCTACGAGCAGTACTTC.

This chain joins TRBV5-1 and TRBJ2-5; no reliable D call. The CDR3 spans 13 residues. The V and J ends lost 0 bases and 4 bases respectively, with 7 bases between them. Germline lookup yields CDR1 SGHRS and CDR2 YFSETQ. CDR3 amino acids: CASSLEVAETQYF. The CDR3 DNA reads as TGCGCCAGCAGCTTGGAAGTAGCAGAGACCCAGTACTTC.

This clonotype turned up a few times. DNA of the CDR3: TGCGCCAGCAGCTATGAAGGGGGGGTCTACGAGCAGTACTTC. Encoded protein: CASSYEGGVYEQYF. The V call is TRBV5-1, the J call TRBJ2-7, with TRBD2 as a possible D gene (7 bases). Germline CDR1 is SGHRS and CDR2 is YFSETQ. The CDR3 contains 14 residues. V was cut by 3 bases and J by 3 bases, with 13 bases left in between.

In this sample, this clonotype turned up a few times. This chain's CDR3 is CASKMAGVPYEQYF. The CDR3 DNA sequence: TGTGCCAGCAAGATGGCGGGAGTCCCCTACGAGCAGTACTTC. The V call is TRBV27, the J call TRBJ2-7, with 7 bases identical to TRBD2. Germline lookup yields CDR1 MNHEY and CDR2 SMNVEV (reference sequence). This CDR3 is built from 14 residues. The V gene end was trimmed by 7 bases and the J gene end by 2 bases; junction bases not matched to a gene: 8.

The V and J genes are TRBV5-5 and TRBJ1-1; D unclear. V lost 0 bases and J 6 bases, leaving 18 bases between the germline ends. This CDR3 is built from 16 residues. CDR1 is SGHKS, CDR2 YYEKEE, per germline (reference sequence). The CDR3 sequence is CASSLAGGSRFSEAFF. CDR3 nucleotide sequence: TGTGCCAGCAGCTTGGCCGGCGGCAGTCGGTTCTCTGAAGCTTTCTTT. The whole variable domain, filled in from reference TRBV5-5 and TRBJ1-1, reads DAGVTQSPTHLIKTRGQQVTLRCSPISGHKSVSWYQQVLGQGPQFIFQYYEKEERGRGNFPDRFSARQFPNYSSELNVNALLLGDSALYLCASSLAGGSRFSEAFFGQGTRLTVV.

This clonotype was seen more than once but under ten times. J is TRBJ1-2 and V is TRBV5-1; TRBD1 agrees at 11 bases. V lost 4 bases to trimming and J lost 8 bases; unmatched junction nucleotides: 10. Per germline, CDR1 SGHRS and CDR2 YFSETQ. This CDR3 is built from 15 residues. CDR3: CASSPWTGGSEGYTF. CDR3 coding DNA: TGCGCCAGCAGCCCGTGGACAGGGGGCAGCGAAGGCTACACCTTC.

This chain connects TRBV5-1 to TRBJ2-2; no clear D. There are 14 residues in the CDR3. Trimming left V 2 bases short and J 5 bases short, with 10 bases between. Germline V gene lookup returns CDR1 SGHRS and CDR2 YFSETQ. CDR3 sequence: CASSLRSGTGELFF. In DNA, the CDR3 is TGCGCCAGCAGCTTAAGGTCTGGGACCGGGGAGCTGTTTTTT.

The rearrangement uses TRBV28 and TRBJ1-1; TRBD1 aligns across 9 bases. V lost 8 bases to trimming and J lost 1 base; unmatched junction nucleotides: 8. This CDR3 contains 15 residues. Germline V gene data show CDR1 as MDHEN and CDR2 as SYDVKM. Written as DNA, the CDR3 is TGTGCCAGCCGCAAGGGGACAGGGCGGAACACTGAAGCTTTCTTT. Protein product: CASRKGTGRNTEAFF.

This clonotype occurred a few times. The V and J genes are TRBV28 and TRBJ2-4; 8 nucleotides match TRBD1. The CDR3 is 14 residues long. Germline V gene data show CDR1 as MDHEN and CDR2 as SYDVKM. Trimming took 6 bases from V and 13 from J; bases not matched to a gene: 14. The CDR3 region is CASSPGQVLGGQYF. In DNA form, the CDR3 reads TGTGCCAGCAGCCCGGGACAGGTGCTGGGCGGGCAGTACTTC.

This clonotype was seen at least ten times. V and J are TRBV6-5 and TRBJ2-1; D not resolved. Trimming pared 8 bases from V and 7 bases from J, leaving 9 bases between. Per germline, CDR1 MNHEY and CDR2 SVGAGI. The CDR3 has 11 residues. The CDR3 loop reads CASGSGNEQFF. In nucleotides, the CDR3 is TGTGCCAGCGGTTCGGGTAATGAGCAGTTCTTC.

As regards this clonotype: The junction does not match germline at one end; this may be a read error. CDR3 sequence (DNA): TGTGCCAACAGTGACGGGACTTTCAATGAGCAGTTCTTC. Amino acid sequence: CANSDGTFNEQFF. The chain recombines TRBV24-1 with TRBJ2-1; D is possibly TRBD2 (6 bases). The CDR3 sequence is 13 residues long. Per the germline V gene, CDR1 is KGHDR and CDR2 is SFDVKD.